Listed here are 11 T cell receptor beta chains from one sample, sequenced in a study of blood T cell repertoires in COVID-19. Sequenced by immunoSEQ multiplex PCR; TCRdb stores in-frame clones only, minus some. Of about 140,000 clones in the sample, roughly 79% were seen once. Source material: PBMCs or T cells enriched from blood (not recorded which). The receptor source for this set is a woman aged 45-65 years who had recovered from COVID-19.

This clone was seen only a few times. This chain joins TRBV13 and TRBJ2-7; 8 bases fit TRBD2. The CDR3 sequence is 16 residues long. With V trimmed by 1 base and J by 2 bases, 7 bases remained unmatched. Germline loops: CDR1 PRHDT, CDR2 FYEKMQ (reference sequence). The CDR3 DNA sequence: TGTGCCAGCAGCTTAGAGGCGGGGGGCAGGGCCTACGAGCAGTACTTC. Translation gives CASSLEAGGRAYEQYF.

This clone was detected many times. The chain links TRBV5-1 to TRBJ1-1; the D gene is possibly TRBD1 (5 bases). V was pared by 4 bases and J by 4 bases, with 20 bases between. CDR3 length: 16 amino acids. Germline V gene lookup returns CDR1 SGHRS and CDR2 YFSETQ. The CDR3 is CASSPGEGVGTTEAFF. The CDR3 DNA reads as TGCGCCAGCAGCCCGGGAGAAGGAGTGGGGACCACTGAAGCTTTCTTT.

The rearrangement uses TRBV10-1 and TRBJ1-1, with 7 bases that match TRBD1. The germline V gene has CDR1 WNHNN and CDR2 SYGVQD (reference sequence). The CDR3 length is 15 residues. V shed 6 bases, J shed 4 bases, and the junction held 11 bases outside the gene matches. The CDR3 protein is CASSPRQGRGTEAFF. The CDR3 bases are TGCGCCAGCAGCCCAAGACAGGGCCGCGGCACTGAAGCTTTCTTT.

This sequence joins TRBV14 and TRBJ1-2; D possibly corresponds to TRBD1 (6 bases). V lost 0 bases to trimming and J lost 8 bases, with 22 bases between them. Germline V gene sequence: CDR1 SGHDN, CDR2 FVKESK. The CDR3 consists of 17 residues. The CDR3 DNA follows: TGTGCCAGCAGCCAAGATCGGTTAACAGATAAAAGGGGGGGCTACACCTTC. Protein sequence: CASSQDRLTDKRGGYTF.

This clone was detected only a few times. The chain uses TRBV2 and TRBJ1-5; a weak D match, TRBD1 (5 bases). CDR1 and CDR2 (germline): SNHLY, FYNNEI. The germline V and J ends were trimmed by 2 bases and 3 bases, with 14 bases remaining between them. The CDR3 is 16 residues long. As DNA, the CDR3 is TGTGCCAGCAGTGAATTTGCAGGGATCGACAATCAGCCCCAGCATTTT. Translation: CASSEFAGIDNQPQHF.

The rearrangement links TRBV10-3 to TRBJ2-7, with D uncertain. V lost 3 bases to trimming and J lost 2 bases, with 11 bases between them. This CDR3 is built from 14 residues. CDR1 and CDR2 (germline): ENHRY, SYGVKD. DNA for the CDR3: TGTGCCATCAGTGAAGTCAGGAAGACCTACGAGCAGTACTTC. It translates to CAISEVRKTYEQYF.

The CDR3: CASSVGRGGNYGYTF. The CDR3 nucleotides read TGTGCCAGCAGCGTAGGAAGGGGGGGTAACTATGGCTACACCTTC. V and J are TRBV9 and TRBJ1-2; TRBD1 might be the D (6 bases). CDR3 length: 15 residues. Germline V CDR1 and CDR2: SGDLS, YYNGEE. V was pared by 0 bases and J by 1 base, with 10 bases between.

The gene calls are TRBV10-3 and TRBJ2-7; D is possibly TRBD1 (6 bases). Germline CDR1 is ENHRY and CDR2 is SYGVKD. V was cut by 10 bases and J by 2 bases, with 12 bases left in between. The CDR3 covers 12 residues. This CDR3 is CATRQEPYEQYF. CDR3 sequence (DNA): TGTGCCACCCGACAGGAACCCTACGAGCAGTACTTC.

The V gene is TRBV9, the J gene TRBJ2-5, with TRBD1 as a possible D gene (5 bases). This CDR3 contains 17 residues. Per germline, CDR1 SGDLS and CDR2 YYNGEE. The V end was cut by 5 bases, the J end by 1 base, with 21 bases between. This CDR3 reads CASSPPVGAAVQETQYF. In DNA, the CDR3 is TGTGCCAGCAGTCCCCCCGTTGGGGCAGCCGTCCAAGAGACCCAGTACTTC.

This rearrangement joins TRBV27 to TRBJ2-7, with 10 positions matching TRBD1. The trim removed 1 base at V and 3 bases at J, leaving 3 bases unmatched. This CDR3 spans 15 amino acids. Per the germline V gene, CDR1 is MNHEY and CDR2 is SMNVEV (reference sequence). For the CDR3, the DNA is TGTGCCAGCAGTTTATTGGGACAGGGGTTCTACGAGCAGTACTTC. Amino acids: CASSLLGQGFYEQYF.

The chain carries TRBV2 and TRBJ1-1; possibly TRBD1 for D (5 bases). The CDR3 has 14 residues. The germline gives CDR1 SNHLY, CDR2 FYNNEI. V lost 2 bases, J lost 5 bases, and 12 bases lay in between. The DNA of the CDR3 is TGTGCCAGCAGTGAACTCCAGGGATCGACTGAAGCTTTCTTT. Protein: CASSELQGSTEAFF.